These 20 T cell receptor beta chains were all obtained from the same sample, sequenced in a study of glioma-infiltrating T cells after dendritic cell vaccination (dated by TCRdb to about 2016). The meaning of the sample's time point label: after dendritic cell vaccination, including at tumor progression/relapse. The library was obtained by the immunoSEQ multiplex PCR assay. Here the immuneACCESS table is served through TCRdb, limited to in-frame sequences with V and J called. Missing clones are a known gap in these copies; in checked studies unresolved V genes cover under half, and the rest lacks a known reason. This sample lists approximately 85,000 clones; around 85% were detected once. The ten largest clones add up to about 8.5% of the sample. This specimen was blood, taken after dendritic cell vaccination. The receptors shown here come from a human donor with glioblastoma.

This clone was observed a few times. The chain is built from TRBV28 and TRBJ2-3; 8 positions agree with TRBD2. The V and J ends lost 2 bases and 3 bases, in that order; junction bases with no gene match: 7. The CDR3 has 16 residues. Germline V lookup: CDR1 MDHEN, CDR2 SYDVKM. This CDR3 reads CASSLGGGRRTDTQYF. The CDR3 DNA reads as TGTGCCAGCAGTTTAGGCGGGGGGAGAAGGACAGATACGCAGTATTTT.

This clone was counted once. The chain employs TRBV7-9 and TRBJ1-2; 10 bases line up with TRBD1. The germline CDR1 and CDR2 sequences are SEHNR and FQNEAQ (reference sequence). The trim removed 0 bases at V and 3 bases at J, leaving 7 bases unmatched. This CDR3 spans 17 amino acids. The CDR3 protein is CASSLAWDRGQDYGYTF. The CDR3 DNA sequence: TGTGCCAGCAGCTTAGCGTGGGACAGGGGCCAGGACTATGGCTACACCTTC.

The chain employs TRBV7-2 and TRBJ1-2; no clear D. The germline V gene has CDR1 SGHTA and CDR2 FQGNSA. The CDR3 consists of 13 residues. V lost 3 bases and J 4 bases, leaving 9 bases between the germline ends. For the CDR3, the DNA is TGTGCCAGCAGCTTTAATACAGCCTATGGCTACACCTTC. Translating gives CASSFNTAYGYTF.

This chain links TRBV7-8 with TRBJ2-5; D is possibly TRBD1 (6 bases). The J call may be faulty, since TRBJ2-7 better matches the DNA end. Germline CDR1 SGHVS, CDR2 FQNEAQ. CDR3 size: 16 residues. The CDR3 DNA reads TGTGCCAGCAGGCCGTACAGGGCAGGTAGGAGCGACGAGCAGTACTTC. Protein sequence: CASRPYRAGRSDEQYF.

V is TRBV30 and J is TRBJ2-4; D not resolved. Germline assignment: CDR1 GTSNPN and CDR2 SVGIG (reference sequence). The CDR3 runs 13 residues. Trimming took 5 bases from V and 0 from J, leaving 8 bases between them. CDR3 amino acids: CAWATSAKNIQYF. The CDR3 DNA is TGTGCCTGGGCCACTTCAGCCAAAAACATTCAGTACTTC.

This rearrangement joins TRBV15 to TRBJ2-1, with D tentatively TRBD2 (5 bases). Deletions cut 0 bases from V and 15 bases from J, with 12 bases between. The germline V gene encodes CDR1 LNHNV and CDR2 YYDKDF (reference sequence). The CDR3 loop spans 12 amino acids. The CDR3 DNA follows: TGTGCCACCAGCAGAGATCCCCCGAGGGTGTTCTTC. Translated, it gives CATSRDPPRVFF.

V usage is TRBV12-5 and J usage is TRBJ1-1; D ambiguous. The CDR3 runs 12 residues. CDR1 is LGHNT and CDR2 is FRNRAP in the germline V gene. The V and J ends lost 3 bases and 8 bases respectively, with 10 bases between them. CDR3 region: CASGFAGTEAFF. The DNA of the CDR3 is TGTGCTAGTGGTTTTGCAGGCACCGAAGCTTTCTTT.

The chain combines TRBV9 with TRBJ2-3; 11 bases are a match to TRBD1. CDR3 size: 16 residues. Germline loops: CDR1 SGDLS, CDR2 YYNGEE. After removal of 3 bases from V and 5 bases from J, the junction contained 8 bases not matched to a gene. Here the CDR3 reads CASSARTGGEGDTQYF. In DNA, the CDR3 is TGTGCCAGCAGCGCCCGGACAGGGGGCGAAGGAGATACGCAGTATTTT.

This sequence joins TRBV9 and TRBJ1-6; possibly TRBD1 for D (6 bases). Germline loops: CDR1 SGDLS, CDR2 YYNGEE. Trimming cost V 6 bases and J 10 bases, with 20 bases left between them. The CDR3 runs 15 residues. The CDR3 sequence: CASNPSGGGESPLHF. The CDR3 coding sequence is TGTGCCAGCAACCCCAGTGGCGGGGGCGAATCACCCCTCCACTTT.

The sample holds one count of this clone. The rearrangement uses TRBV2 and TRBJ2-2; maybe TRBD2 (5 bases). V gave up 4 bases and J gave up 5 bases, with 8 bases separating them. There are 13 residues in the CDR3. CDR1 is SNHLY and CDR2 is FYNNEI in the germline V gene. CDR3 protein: CASSVGVTGELFF. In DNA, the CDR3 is TGTGCCAGCAGTGTCGGGGTAACCGGGGAGCTGTTTTTT.

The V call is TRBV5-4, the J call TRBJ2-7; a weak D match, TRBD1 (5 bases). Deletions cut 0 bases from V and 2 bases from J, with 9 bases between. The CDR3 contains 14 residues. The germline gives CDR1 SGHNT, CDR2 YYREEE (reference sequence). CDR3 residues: CASSLEDTTYEQYF. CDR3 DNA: TGTGCCAGCAGCTTGGAGGACACGACCTACGAGCAGTACTTC.

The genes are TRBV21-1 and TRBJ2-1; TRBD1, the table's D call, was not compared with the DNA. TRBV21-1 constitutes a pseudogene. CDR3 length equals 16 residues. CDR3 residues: CASDMRSRTYYNEQFF. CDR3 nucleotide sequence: TGTGCCAGCGACATGCGATCTAGGACATACTACAATGAGCAGTTCTTC.

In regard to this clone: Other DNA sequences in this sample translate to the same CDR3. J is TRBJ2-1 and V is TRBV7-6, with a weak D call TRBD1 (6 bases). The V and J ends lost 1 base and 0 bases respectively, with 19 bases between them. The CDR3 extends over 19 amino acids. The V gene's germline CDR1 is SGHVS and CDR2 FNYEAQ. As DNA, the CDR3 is TGTGCCAGCAGCTTAGTTGCATCTGGGACACCCAGCTCCTACAATGAGCAGTTCTTC. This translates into CASSLVASGTPSSYNEQFF. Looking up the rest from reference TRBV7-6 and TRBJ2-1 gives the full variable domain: GAGVSQSPRYKVTKRGQDVALRCDPISGHVSLYWYRQALGQGPEFLTYFNYEAQQDKSGLPNDRFSAERPEGSISTLTIQRTEQRDSAMYRCASSLVASGTPSSYNEQFFGPGTRLTVL.

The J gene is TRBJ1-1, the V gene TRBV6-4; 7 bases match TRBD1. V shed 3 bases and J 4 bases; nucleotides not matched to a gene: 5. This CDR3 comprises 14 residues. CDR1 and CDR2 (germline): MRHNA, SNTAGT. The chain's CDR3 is CASSETGVSTEAFF. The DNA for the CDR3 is TGTGCCAGCAGTGAAACAGGGGTAAGCACTGAAGCTTTCTTT.

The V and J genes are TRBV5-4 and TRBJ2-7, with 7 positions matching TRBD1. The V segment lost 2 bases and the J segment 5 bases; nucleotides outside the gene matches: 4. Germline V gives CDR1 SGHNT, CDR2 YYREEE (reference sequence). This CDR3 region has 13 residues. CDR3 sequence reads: CASSFSQGDEQYF. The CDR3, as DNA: TGTGCCAGCAGCTTTTCCCAGGGGGACGAGCAGTACTTC.

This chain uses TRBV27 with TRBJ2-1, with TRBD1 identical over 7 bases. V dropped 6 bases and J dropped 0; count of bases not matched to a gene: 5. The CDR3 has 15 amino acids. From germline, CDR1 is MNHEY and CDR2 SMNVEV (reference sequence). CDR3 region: CASRTDRSSYNEQFF. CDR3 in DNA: TGTGCCAGCAGAACGGACAGGAGCTCCTACAATGAGCAGTTCTTC.

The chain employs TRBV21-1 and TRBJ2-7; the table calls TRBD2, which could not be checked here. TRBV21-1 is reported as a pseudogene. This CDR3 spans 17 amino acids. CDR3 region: CASSNLAMTSGRNEQYF. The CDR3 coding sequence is TGTGCCAGCAGCAATCTGGCGATGACTAGCGGGAGGAACGAGCAGTACTTC.

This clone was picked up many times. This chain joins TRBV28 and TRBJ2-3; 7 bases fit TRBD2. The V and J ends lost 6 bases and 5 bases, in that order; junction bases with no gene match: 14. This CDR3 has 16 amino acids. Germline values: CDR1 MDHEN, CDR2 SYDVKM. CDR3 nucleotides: TGTGCCAGCAGCCTGCGCTGGGTAGCGGGTGTAGATACGCAGTATTTT. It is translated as CASSLRWVAGVDTQYF. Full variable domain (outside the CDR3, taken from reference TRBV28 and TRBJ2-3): DVKVTQSSRYLVKRTGEKVFLECVQDMDHENMFWYRQDPGLGLRLIYFSYDVKMKEKGDIPEGYSVSREKKERFSLILESASTNQTSMYLCASSLRWVAGVDTQYFGPGTRLTVL.

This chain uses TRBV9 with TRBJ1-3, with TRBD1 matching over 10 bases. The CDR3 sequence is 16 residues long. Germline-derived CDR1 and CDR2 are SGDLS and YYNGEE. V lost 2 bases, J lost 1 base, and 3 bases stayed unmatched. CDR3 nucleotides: TGTGCCAGCAGCGTCCTGGACAGGGGGTCTGGAAACACCATATATTTT. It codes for CASSVLDRGSGNTIYF.

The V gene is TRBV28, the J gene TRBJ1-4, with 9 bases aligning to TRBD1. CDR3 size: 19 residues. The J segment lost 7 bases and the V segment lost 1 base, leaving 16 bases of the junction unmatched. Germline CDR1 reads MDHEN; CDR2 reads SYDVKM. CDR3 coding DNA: TGTGCCAGCAGTTTATCCAAGCTAACAGGGGGCCTAAGGAGTGAAAAACTGTTTTTT. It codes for CASSLSKLTGGLRSEKLFF. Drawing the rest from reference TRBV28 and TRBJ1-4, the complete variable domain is DVKVTQSSRYLVKRTGEKVFLECVQDMDHENMFWYRQDPGLGLRLIYFSYDVKMKEKGDIPEGYSVSREKKERFSLILESASTNQTSMYLCASSLSKLTGGLRSEKLFFGSGTQLSVL.